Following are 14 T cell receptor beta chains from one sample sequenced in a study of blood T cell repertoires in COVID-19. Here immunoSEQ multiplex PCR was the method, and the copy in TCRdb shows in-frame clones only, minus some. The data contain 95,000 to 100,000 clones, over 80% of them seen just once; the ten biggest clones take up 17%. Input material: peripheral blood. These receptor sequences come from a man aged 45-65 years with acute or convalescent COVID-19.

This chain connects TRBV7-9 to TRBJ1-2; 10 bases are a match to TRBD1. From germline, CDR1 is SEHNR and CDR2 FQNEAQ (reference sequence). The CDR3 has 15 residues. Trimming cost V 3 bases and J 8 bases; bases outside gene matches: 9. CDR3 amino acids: CASSFEGQGSRGYTF. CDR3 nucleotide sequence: TGTGCCAGCAGCTTTGAGGGACAGGGGAGTCGCGGCTACACCTTC.

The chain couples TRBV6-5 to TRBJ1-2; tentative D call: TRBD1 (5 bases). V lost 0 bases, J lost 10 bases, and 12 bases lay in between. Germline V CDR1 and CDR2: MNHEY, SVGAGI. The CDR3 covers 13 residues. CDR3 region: CASSYSTGDYYTF. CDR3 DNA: TGTGCCAGCAGTTACTCGACGGGGGATTACTACACCTTC.

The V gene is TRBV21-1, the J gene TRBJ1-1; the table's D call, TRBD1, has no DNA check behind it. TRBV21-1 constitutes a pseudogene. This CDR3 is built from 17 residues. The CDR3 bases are TGTGCCAGCAGCAAAGAGGGGAAGTTCTCCCCGGAGACTGAAGCTTTCTTT. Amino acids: CASSKEGKFSPETEAFF.

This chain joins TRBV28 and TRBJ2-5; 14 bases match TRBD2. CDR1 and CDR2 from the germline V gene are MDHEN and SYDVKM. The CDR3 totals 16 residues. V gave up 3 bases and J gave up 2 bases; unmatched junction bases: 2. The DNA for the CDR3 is TGTGCCAGCAGTTTGGGACTAGCGGGGGCTCAAGAGACCCAGTACTTC. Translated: CASSLGLAGAQETQYF.

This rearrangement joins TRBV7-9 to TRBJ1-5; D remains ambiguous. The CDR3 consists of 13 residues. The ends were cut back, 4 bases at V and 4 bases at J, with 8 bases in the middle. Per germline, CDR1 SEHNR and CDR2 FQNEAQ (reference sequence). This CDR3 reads CASSSSPNQPQHF. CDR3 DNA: TGTGCCAGCAGCTCGTCTCCGAATCAGCCCCAGCATTTT.

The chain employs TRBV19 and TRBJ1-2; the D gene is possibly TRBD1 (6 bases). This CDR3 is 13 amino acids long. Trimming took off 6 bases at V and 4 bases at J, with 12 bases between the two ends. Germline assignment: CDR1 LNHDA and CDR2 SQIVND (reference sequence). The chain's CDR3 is CASSPDRGYGYTF. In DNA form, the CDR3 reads TGTGCCAGTAGCCCGGACAGAGGCTATGGCTACACCTTC.

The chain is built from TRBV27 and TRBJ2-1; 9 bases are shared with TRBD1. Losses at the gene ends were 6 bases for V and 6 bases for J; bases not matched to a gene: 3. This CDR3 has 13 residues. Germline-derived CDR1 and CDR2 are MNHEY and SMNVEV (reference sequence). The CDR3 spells CASSWDRANEQFF. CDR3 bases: TGTGCCAGCAGCTGGGACAGGGCCAATGAGCAGTTCTTC.

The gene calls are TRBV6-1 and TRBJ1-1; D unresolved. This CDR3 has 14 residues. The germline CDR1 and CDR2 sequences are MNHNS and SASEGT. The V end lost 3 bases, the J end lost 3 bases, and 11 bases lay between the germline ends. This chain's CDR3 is CASSEPGMDTEAFF. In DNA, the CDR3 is TGTGCCAGCAGTGAGCCGGGGATGGACACTGAAGCTTTCTTT.

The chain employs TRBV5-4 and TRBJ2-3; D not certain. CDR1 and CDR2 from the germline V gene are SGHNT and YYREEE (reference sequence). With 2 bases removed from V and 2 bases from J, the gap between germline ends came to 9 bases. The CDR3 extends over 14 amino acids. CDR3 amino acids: CASSFPEDTDTQYF. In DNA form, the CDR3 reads TGTGCCAGCAGCTTTCCCGAGGACACAGATACGCAGTATTTT. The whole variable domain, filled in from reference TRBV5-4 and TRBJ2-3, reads ETGVTQSPTHLIKTRGQQVTLRCSSQSGHNTVSWYQQALGQGPQFIFQYYREEENGRGNFPPRFSGLQFPNYSSELNVNALELDDSALYLCASSFPEDTDTQYFGPGTRLTVL.

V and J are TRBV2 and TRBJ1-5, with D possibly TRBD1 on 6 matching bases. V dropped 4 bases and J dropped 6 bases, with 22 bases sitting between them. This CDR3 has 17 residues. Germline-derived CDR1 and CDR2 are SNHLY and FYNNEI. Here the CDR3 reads CASSGVAGESWSQPQHF. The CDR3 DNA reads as TGTGCCAGCAGTGGGGTGGCAGGGGAATCATGGAGTCAGCCCCAGCATTTT.

CDR3 amino acids: CASSGDFATGELFF. CDR3 nucleotide sequence: TGCGCCAGCAGCGGGGACTTCGCTACCGGGGAGCTGTTTTTT. This chain connects TRBV5-1 to TRBJ2-2; TRBD2 is a possible D gene (6 bases). Germline V gives CDR1 SGHRS, CDR2 YFSETQ. The CDR3 has 14 amino acids. V shed 4 bases and J shed 5 bases, with 12 bases lying between them.

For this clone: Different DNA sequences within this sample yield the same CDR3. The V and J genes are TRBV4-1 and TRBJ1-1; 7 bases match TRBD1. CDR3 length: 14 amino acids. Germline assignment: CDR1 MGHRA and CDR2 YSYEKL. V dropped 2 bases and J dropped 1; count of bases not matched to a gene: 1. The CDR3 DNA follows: TGCGCCAGCAGCCAACGACAGGGGAACACTGAAGCTTTCTTT. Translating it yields CASSQRQGNTEAFF.

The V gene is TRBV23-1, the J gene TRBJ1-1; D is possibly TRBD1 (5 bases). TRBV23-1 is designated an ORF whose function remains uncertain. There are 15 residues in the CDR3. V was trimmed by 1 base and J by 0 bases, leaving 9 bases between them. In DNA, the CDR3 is TGCGCCAGCAGTCAATGCCCGACAGTGAACACTGAAGCTTTCTTT. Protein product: CASSQCPTVNTEAFF.

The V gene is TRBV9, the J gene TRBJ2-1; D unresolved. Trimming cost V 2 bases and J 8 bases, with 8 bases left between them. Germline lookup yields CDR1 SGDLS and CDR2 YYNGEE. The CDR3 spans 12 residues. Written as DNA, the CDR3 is TGTGCCAGCAGCGTCTCACATGATGAGCAGTTCTTC. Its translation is CASSVSHDEQFF.